This note documents a single T cell receptor beta chain sequence. The germline CDR1 and CDR2 sequences are MNHNS and SASEGT. V trimming: 3 bases; J trimming: 6 bases; junction bases outside the gene matches: 13. CDR3 length: 17 amino acids. The sample comes from a study of shared clonotypes between healthy human individuals. It was CD45RO-negative cells, positively selected for CCR7, that made up naive CD8 cells, with terminally differentiated effector memory CD45RA+ cells excluded. Method: immunoSEQ multiplex PCR; TCRdb's copy keeps in-frame clones and lacks some. The sample contains over 2,000,000 clones, roughly 93% of which appear only once.

This receptor was identified in a man aged 18 to 30 in good health. Some clones in this sample may be carry-over from other donors' samples. The sample consisted of naive CD8+ T cells from PBMCs. The chain joins TRBV6-1 to TRBJ2-2, with TRBD2 matching over 7 bases. The chain's CDR3 is CASSDGGRALWAGELFF. The CDR3, as DNA: TGTGCCAGCAGTGACGGGGGGAGGGCTCTTTGGGCCGGGGAGCTGTTTTTT.